This T cell receptor (beta chain) derives from a study of blood T cell repertoires in COVID-19 (dated by TCRdb to the early 2020s). Turning to the overall study: The collaborator samples originated in the United States, Italy and Spain and spanned the acute and convalescent phases of COVID-19. HLA class I and class II types, where available, came from metadata supplied by the sample provider rather than from assay-based typing. The prospective study material was composed of cDNA or gDNA derived from T cells, B-cell-depleted T cells, or PBMCs. Sample metadata almost always included a de-identified subject ID, COVID-19 status, age in years and sex. Deeply sampled blood TCRbeta repertoires from subjects exposed to, actively infected with, or recovered from COVID-19 were included in the dataset. Samples were obtained from the ongoing ImmuneRACE study (first 160 participants) and from 1,254 subjects provided by 6 global collaborators. The repertoires were released in a freely available public database meant as a resource for research on the immune response to SARS-CoV-2. Results and caveats for the whole study, not just this receptor: Clinical and demographic metadata were provided uncurated, with the amount varying by source and participant.

As regards this clone: Its antigen is currently not known. Because the CDR3's place on the DNA is in doubt, the DNA is left out and the CDR3 is given as listed by TCRdb.

The immunoSEQ Assay, a bias-controlled multiplex PCR, was used to amplify TCRbeta CDR3 regions from genomic DNA. The original pipeline was this. Nucleated cell counts per sample were estimated from amplification of reference gene primers within the assay. To quantify the absolute abundance of each unique TCRbeta CDR3 rearrangement, sequence reads were collapsed and filtered. Productive Simpson clonality was computed per sample as the square root of Simpson's diversity index over productive rearrangements. What TCRdb holds here is the immuneACCESS table cut down to in-frame rearrangements. Part of the clones is not present; checked against another copy, under half of the missing clones reflect an unresolved V gene, and the others are unexplained. That table furnishes V, J and clone size, whereas the DNA furnished D and trimming. This sample holds about 160,000 clones; approximately 87% were observed only once. The ten biggest clones cover 10% of the sample.

At one collaborating source in Seattle, patients were enrolled during active infection and were followed longitudinally through the course of disease. Each collaborating institution followed its own protocols to collect whole blood in K2EDTA tubes. For TCRbeta analysis, collaborators shipped samples as frozen whole blood, isolated PBMCs, or DNA extracted from either of those sample types. The germline V gene encodes CDR1 WSHSY and CDR2 SAAADI. The CDR3 numbers 14 residues from cysteine through phenylalanine. The source is a woman between 70 and 85 years old with COVID-19, enrolled during active disease. The V gene is TRBV10-2 and the J gene is TRBJ1-1. Material for sequencing was peripheral blood. The CDR3 region reads CASSSVRGNTEAFF.